The clone carrying this T cell receptor beta chain has more than one count but fewer than ten. What it binds is unknown. These data originate in a study of blood T cells in healthy people across ages. Whole-study results and caveats: TCR beta diversity tracked closely with naive T cell percentage.

The germline V gene encodes CDR1 LNHNV and CDR2 YYDKDF (reference sequence). V was clipped by 7 bases and J by 3 bases, with 10 bases between them. This CDR3 is built from 12 residues. For the second PCR, which ran for about 6 to 11 cycles, a sample-barcoded 5' primer and a J-beta primer mix were used. TCRdb re-called the 5' RACE reads with MiXCR, one entry per CDR3 protein. This sample yields some 760,000 distinct CDR3 sequences, of which approximately 25% are seen a single time; more than 8.5% belongs to the top ten. This sample also appeared in a second study, on T cells of mothers and their children.

The source material was blood. The gene calls are TRBV15 and TRBJ2-7; no reliable D call. The TCR sequence derives from a boy aged 5-17 years in good health. CDR3 in amino acids: CATNANNYEQYF. For the CDR3, the DNA is TGTGCCACCAACGCTAACAACTACGAGCAGTACTTC.